This record covers a single T cell receptor (beta chain). Antigen specificity is unknown. The data are from a study of T cell responses to AZD1222 COVID-19 vaccine. Second-dose intervals near 4 or 12 weeks were combined. V was pared by 3 bases and J by 6 bases, with 17 bases between. Germline lookup yields CDR1 LNHDA and CDR2 SQIVND (reference sequence). There are 15 residues in the CDR3. TCRdb's table, derived via immunoSEQ multiplex PCR, lists solely in-frame clones and lacks some. Of about 150,000 clones in the sample, over 90% were seen once. Overall study results and limits: Per reports, nearly half of all spike-specific TCRs target regions that are unmutated in variants. Spike-spanning, vaccine-associated CD4 TCRs were dominant at 160-218 and 743-854.

V and J are TRBV19 and TRBJ1-2, with a weak D call TRBD1 (5 bases). The source of this sequence is an adult who received the AZD1222 COVID-19 vaccine. Specimen: peripheral blood, collected 28 days after the second AZD1222 dose. CDR3 in DNA: TGTGCCAGTAGTATTAACTTCGGGACGGACGATGGCTACACCTTC. It specifies CASSINFGTDDGYTF.